Listed below are T cell receptor beta chains from one sample, sequenced in a study of blood T cells in healthy people across ages. TCRdb fed the 5' RACE reads into MiXCR, producing one record per CDR3 protein. There are roughly 680,000 distinct CDR3 sequences in the sample; roughly 21% occur only once, and around 3.4% lies in the top ten. Material for sequencing was blood. The receptors originated from a man between 65 and 80 years old in good health. The conserved cysteine and the conserved F or W are not part of the CDR3 here.

J gene | V gene | CDR3 protein
TRBJ1-2 | TRBV28 | ASSGEGTANYGYT
TRBJ2-2 | TRBV7-9 | ASSSVTGGGELF
TRBJ2-1 | TRBV3-1 | ASSQTPGRNNEQF
. | TRBV28 | ASSLGQGSRVYEQY
TRBJ2-3 | TRBV20-1 | SARNRGARADTQY
TRBJ1-5 | TRBV6-5 | ASSRGQGLQPQH
TRBJ2-1 | TRBV6-2/TRBV6-3 | ASSYPSGRANNEQF
TRBJ2-3 | TRBV7-2 | ASSPGRGREDTQY
. | TRBV28 | ASSLSGTSGRRGQF
TRBJ1-2 | TRBV2 | ASSDGGTVRGYT
TRBJ2-6 | TRBV5-6 | ASSSPWRDKDFSGANVLT
TRBJ2-1 | TRBV27 | ASSWTGVGEQF